What follows are 27 T cell receptor beta chains derived from one specimen sequenced in a study of control samples from healthy donors and cancer patients. TCRdb keeps only in-frame clones here, not all; method: immunoSEQ multiplex PCR. The data hold about 64,000 clones, with around 90% observed a single time. Sequenced sample: PBMCs. The source of these receptors is a man in his forties or fifties with colorectal cancer.

V usage is TRBV5-6 and J usage is TRBJ2-3; TRBD1 might be the D (5 bases). Trimming left V 1 base short and J 4 bases short, with 10 bases between. This CDR3 contains 14 residues. From germline, CDR1 is SGHDT and CDR2 YYEEEE. The CDR3 nucleotides are TGTGCCAGCAGCTTGACAGGTAGTGCAGATACGCAGTATTTT. Its translation is CASSLTGSADTQYF.

V usage is TRBV27 and J usage is TRBJ2-7, with a tentative D call TRBD1 (6 bases). The CDR3 loop spans 14 amino acids. Germline V gene lookup returns CDR1 MNHEY and CDR2 SMNVEV (reference sequence). V dropped 6 bases and J dropped 4 bases, with 16 bases sitting between them. The CDR3 DNA sequence: TGTGCCAGCAGGGTCGGACAGTCTGTTTACGAGCAGTACTTC. This gives the protein CASRVGQSVYEQYF.

This clone was detected only a few times. The chain has TRBV3-1 (or the pseudogene TRBV3-2) and TRBJ2-6; a weak D match, TRBD2 (5 bases). Germline V gives CDR1 LGHDT, CDR2 YNNKEL (reference sequence). V lost 0 bases and J lost 0, with 15 bases in between. The CDR3 is made up of 19 amino acids. CDR3: CASSQERRVGGSGANVLTF. The CDR3, as DNA: TGTGCCAGCAGCCAAGAGAGAAGGGTAGGAGGCTCTGGGGCCAACGTCCTGACTTTC.

This clone showed up just once. CDR3 residues: CASSLERRGGSDTQYF. The CDR3 DNA is TGCGCCAGCAGCTTGGAACGGCGGGGGGGCTCAGATACGCAGTATTTT. V usage is TRBV5-1 and J usage is TRBJ2-3; 9 bases agree with TRBD2. V lost 0 bases to trimming and J lost 4 bases; unmatched junction nucleotides: 6. This CDR3 region has 16 residues. Germline V gene lookup returns CDR1 SGHRS and CDR2 YFSETQ.

The chain joins TRBV30 to TRBJ1-6; TRBD1 matches at 7 bases. The CDR3 has 14 amino acids. Germline-derived CDR1 and CDR2 are GTSNPN and SVGIG (reference sequence). V was clipped by 2 bases and J by 9 bases; unmatched bases: 7. The CDR3 region is CAWSIDRVTSPLHF. The DNA for the CDR3 is TGTGCCTGGAGTATCGACAGGGTAACTTCACCCCTCCACTTT.

The rearrangement joins TRBV5-1 to TRBJ2-2; possible D gene TRBD2, 6 bases. CDR3 length equals 15 residues. Trimming took 4 bases from V and 7 from J, leaving 17 bases between them. Germline CDR1 and CDR2: SGHRS and YFSETQ. This CDR3 reads CASSIGGAQGGELFF. CDR3 nucleotides: TGCGCCAGCAGCATAGGCGGGGCCCAAGGCGGGGAGCTGTTTTTT. Using reference TRBV5-1 and TRBJ2-2 for the parts outside the CDR3, the full variable domain is KAGVTQTPRYLIKTRGQQVTLSCSPISGHRSVSWYQQTPGQGLQFLFEYFSETQRNKGNFPGRFSGRQFSNSRSEMNVSTLELGDSALYLCASSIGGAQGGELFFGEGSRLTVL.

V and J are TRBV4-1 and TRBJ2-3, with D perhaps given as TRBD1 or TRBD2 (5 bases each). V was shortened by 1 base and J by 2 bases, with 16 bases between the two germline ends. Germline lookup yields CDR1 MGHRA and CDR2 YSYEKL. The CDR3 totals 17 residues. The CDR3 bases are TGCGCCAGCAGCCAAGGTTCTGACGTGGGGACCACAGATACGCAGTATTTT. The encoded protein is CASSQGSDVGTTDTQYF.

The chain has TRBV4-1 and TRBJ2-7; TRBD1 matches at 8 bases. In germline, CDR1 is MGHRA, CDR2 YSYEKL. This CDR3 region has 12 residues. V shed 4 bases, J shed 6 bases, and the junction held 2 bases outside the gene matches. The CDR3 sequence: CASSRTGLEQYF. CDR3 nucleotides: TGCGCCAGCAGCCGGACAGGGCTCGAGCAGTACTTC.

The chain is built from TRBV18 and TRBJ2-7; D is unclear. This CDR3 has 13 amino acids. The V gene lost 2 bases and the J gene lost 2 bases, with 7 bases spanning the gap. Germline lookup yields CDR1 KGHSH and CDR2 LQKENI. The CDR3 region has the DNA TGTGCCAGCTCACCAACTCTCACCTACGAGCAGTACTTC. Encoded protein: CASSPTLTYEQYF.

The chain has TRBV6-5 and TRBJ1-1, with 10 nucleotides matching TRBD1. The CDR3 has 14 residues. From germline, CDR1 is MNHEY and CDR2 SVGAGI. The ends lost 6 bases at V and 5 bases at J; junction bases unmatched: 6. The CDR3 DNA reads TGTGCCAGCAGGTCCGGGACAGGGGTTACTGAAGCTTTCTTT. Protein sequence: CASRSGTGVTEAFF.

This chain joins TRBV5-4 and TRBJ2-3; D is unclear. V was shortened by 9 bases and J by 2 bases, with 13 bases between the two germline ends. Germline-derived CDR1 and CDR2 are SGHNT and YYREEE (reference sequence). CDR3 length: 13 amino acids. CDR3 sequence reads: CATTGRVTDTQYF. In DNA form, the CDR3 reads TGTGCCACTACGGGCAGAGTCACAGATACGCAGTATTTT. The full variable domain, its missing parts supplied by reference TRBV5-4 and TRBJ2-3, is ETGVTQSPTHLIKTRGQQVTLRCSSQSGHNTVSWYQQALGQGPQFIFQYYREEENGRGNFPPRFSGLQFPNYSSELNVNALELDDSALYLCATTGRVTDTQYFGPGTRLTVL.

The V call is TRBV6-1, the J call TRBJ1-5; tentative D call: TRBD1 (5 bases). From germline, CDR1 is MNHNS and CDR2 SASEGT. There are 17 residues in the CDR3. V lost 4 bases and J 0 bases, leaving 16 bases between the germline ends. This CDR3 is CASSVGQGLSSNQPQHF. DNA for the CDR3: TGTGCCAGCAGTGTGGGGCAGGGTCTATCTAGCAATCAGCCCCAGCATTTT.

This sequence joins TRBV27 and TRBJ2-3; 8 bases agree with TRBD1. Germline CDR1 is MNHEY and CDR2 is SMNVEV (reference sequence). The ends lost 0 bases at V and 5 bases at J; junction bases unmatched: 4. The CDR3 is 15 residues long. In DNA, the CDR3 is TGTGCCAGCAGTTTATCAGGCAGGGGGCTAGATACGCAGTATTTT. It encodes CASSLSGRGLDTQYF.

The genes are TRBV2 and TRBJ2-7; D remains ambiguous. V was cut by 0 bases and J by 1 base, with 16 bases left in between. The germline V gene encodes CDR1 SNHLY and CDR2 FYNNEI. The CDR3 loop spans 17 amino acids. CDR3 bases: TGTGCCAGCAGTGAAGCGCTTTCTGCGGCTATATCCTACGAGCAGTACTTC. Translation gives CASSEALSAAISYEQYF.

This chain links TRBV21-1 with TRBJ1-4. TRBV21-1 is a documented pseudogene. This CDR3 spans 16 amino acids. CDR3: CASPKGRAETNEKLFF. The CDR3 DNA follows: TGTGCCAGCCCTAAAGGTAGGGCAGAAACTAATGAAAAACTGTTTTTT.

This chain joins TRBV7-8 and TRBJ1-1, with TRBD1 matching 9 bases. Trimming at V came to 4 bases and at J to 1 base, leaving 4 bases not matched to a gene. Germline loops: CDR1 SGHVS, CDR2 FQNEAQ. This CDR3 is 15 amino acids long. For the CDR3, the DNA is TGTGCCAGCAGCTATAGGGGACAGGGGAACACTGAAGCTTTCTTT. It yields the protein CASSYRGQGNTEAFF.

This clone has only a few counts. The V gene is TRBV10-2, the J gene TRBJ2-6; maybe TRBD1 (6 bases). Trimming pared 3 bases from V and 0 bases from J, leaving 9 bases between. The germline V gene has CDR1 WSHSY and CDR2 SAAADI. This CDR3 comprises 16 residues. CDR3 coding DNA: TGCGCCAGCAGTGATAAGGGGGTCTCTGGGGCCAACGTCCTGACTTTC. Translated, it gives CASSDKGVSGANVLTF.

This rearrangement joins TRBV2 to TRBJ1-2; 10 bases are a match to TRBD1. The CDR3 runs to 14 residues. Germline loops: CDR1 SNHLY, CDR2 FYNNEI. V gave up 6 bases and J gave up 7 bases; unmatched junction bases: 8. CDR3 protein: CASSPGQGVGGYTF. In DNA form, the CDR3 reads TGTGCCAGCAGCCCCGGACAGGGGGTTGGTGGCTACACCTTC.

The chain joins TRBV11-2 to TRBJ1-2, with D perhaps matching TRBD1 (5 bases). Trimming shortened V by 9 bases and J by 6 bases, and 14 bases separated the two germline ends. This CDR3 has 12 residues. The germline gives CDR1 SGHAT, CDR2 FQNNGV. CDR3 DNA: TGTGCCAGATCCCTCAGGGTTCATGGCTACACCTTC. Amino acids: CARSLRVHGYTF.

Only one count was recorded for this clone. The V call is TRBV9, the J call TRBJ2-1; unclear D gene. CDR1 is SGDLS, CDR2 YYNGEE, per germline. The CDR3 extends over 11 amino acids. Trimming pared 3 bases from V and 10 bases from J, leaving 8 bases between. CDR3 nucleotides: TGTGCCAGCAGCGCTGAGGACGAGCAGTTCTTC. Its translation: CASSAEDEQFF. Combining the CDR3 with reference TRBV9 and TRBJ2-1 gives the whole variable domain DSGVTQTPKHLITATGQRVTLRCSPRSGDLSVYWYQQSLDQGLQFLIQYYNGEERAKGNILERFSAQQFPDLHSELNLSSLELGDSALYFCASSAEDEQFFGPGTRLTVL.

The V and J genes are TRBV27 and TRBJ2-5, with D perhaps matching TRBD2 (6 bases). Trimming took 5 bases from V and 1 from J, leaving 14 bases between them. Germline CDR1 MNHEY, CDR2 SMNVEV (reference sequence). The length of the CDR3 is 15 residues. CDR3 DNA sequence: TGTGCCAGCAGTGTCCAGCCCGGGAGCCAAGAGACCCAGTACTTC. This gives the protein CASSVQPGSQETQYF.

The rearrangement joins TRBV4-1 to TRBJ2-3; 8 nucleotides align to TRBD2. This CDR3 is 15 amino acids long. The ends lost 1 base at V and 3 bases at J; junction bases unmatched: 3. Germline loops: CDR1 MGHRA, CDR2 YSYEKL. In nucleotides, the CDR3 is TGCGCCAGCAGCCAAGCACAGCGGGGGACAGATACGCAGTATTTT. The encoded protein is CASSQAQRGTDTQYF.

The chain uses TRBV4-1 and TRBJ1-2; TRBD1 is a possible D gene (5 bases). Germline V lookup: CDR1 MGHRA, CDR2 YSYEKL. The CDR3 length is 14 residues. Trimming stripped 0 bases from V and 4 bases from J, with 9 bases between. The CDR3 DNA reads as TGCGCCAGCAGCCAAGACAGGGCGGGCTATGGCTACACCTTC. Protein: CASSQDRAGYGYTF.

The chain joins TRBV27 to TRBJ2-2; 10 bases are shared with TRBD1. V trimming: 3 bases; J trimming: 4 bases; junction bases outside the gene matches: 8. CDR3 length: 17 residues. Germline lookup yields CDR1 MNHEY and CDR2 SMNVEV (reference sequence). The CDR3 region is CASSFDGTGVFTGELFF. The CDR3 DNA follows: TGTGCCAGCAGTTTCGACGGGACAGGGGTATTCACCGGGGAGCTGTTTTTT.

This chain links TRBV11-2 with TRBJ2-5; D uncertain. The CDR3 is 16 residues long. Germline loops: CDR1 SGHAT, CDR2 FQNNGV. V lost 5 bases and J lost 4, with 20 bases in between. CDR3: CASSLGINFGRETQYF. For the CDR3, the DNA is TGTGCCAGCAGCCTAGGGATAAATTTCGGGCGAGAGACCCAGTACTTC.

This chain's CDR3 is CASSFGGDTQYF. For the CDR3, the DNA is TGTGCCAGCAGTTTTGGGGGAGATACGCAGTATTTT. The chain recombines TRBV27 with TRBJ2-3; tentatively, D is TRBD1 or TRBD2 (5 bases each). The germline gives CDR1 MNHEY, CDR2 SMNVEV (reference sequence). V lost 3 bases to trimming and J lost 5 bases, with 6 bases between them. The CDR3 totals 12 residues.

The DNA of the CDR3 is TGTGCCAGCAGCTTATACGTAGCGGGGGGACAAGAGACCCAGTACTTC. Residues: CASSLYVAGGQETQYF. The chain recombines TRBV11-2 with TRBJ2-5; 10 bases map to TRBD2. The junction had 5 bases not matched to a gene; V was cut back by 2 bases and J by 2 bases. This CDR3 has 16 residues. Germline V gives CDR1 SGHAT, CDR2 FQNNGV.